This TCR beta chain was sequenced during a study of early T cells in non-severe SARS-CoV-2 infection. Study as a whole: Sequencing of unsorted whole blood was done on bulk RNA, leaving chains unpaired.

In the library, individual cDNA molecules carried attached unique molecular identifiers. Using its own MiXCR run on the 5' RACE reads, TCRdb lists one record per CDR3 protein. Among 15,000 to 20,000 distinct CDR3 sequences listed, approximately 5.4% were seen once. Per germline, CDR1 SNHLY and CDR2 FYNNEI. V dropped 7 bases and J dropped 7; count of bases not matched to a gene: 12. The CDR3 length is 17 residues. The sequenced material came from whole blood. The TCR comes from an adult who was a healthcare worker with PCR-confirmed SARS-CoV-2 infection or an uninfected control (not recorded which). The V and J genes are TRBV2 and TRBJ2-3; 15 bases are a match to TRBD2. The CDR3 sequence: CASTLPGTSGRRNTQYF. The CDR3 coding sequence is TGTGCCAGCACCCTGCCCGGGACTAGCGGGAGGCGGAATACGCAGTATTTT.